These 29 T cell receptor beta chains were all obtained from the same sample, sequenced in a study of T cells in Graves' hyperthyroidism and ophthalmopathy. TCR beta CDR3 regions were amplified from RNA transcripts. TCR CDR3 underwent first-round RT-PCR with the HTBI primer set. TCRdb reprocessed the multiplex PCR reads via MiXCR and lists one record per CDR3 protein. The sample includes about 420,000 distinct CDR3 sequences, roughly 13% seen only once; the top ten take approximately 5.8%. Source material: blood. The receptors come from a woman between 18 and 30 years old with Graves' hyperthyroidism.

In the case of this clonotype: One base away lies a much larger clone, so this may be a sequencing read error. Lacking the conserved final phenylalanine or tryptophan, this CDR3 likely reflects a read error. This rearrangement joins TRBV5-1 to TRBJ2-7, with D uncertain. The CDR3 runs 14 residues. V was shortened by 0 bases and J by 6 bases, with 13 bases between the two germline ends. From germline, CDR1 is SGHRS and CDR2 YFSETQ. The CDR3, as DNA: TGCGCCAGCAGCTTGGACGGCCCCTCTGGCGAGCAGTACCTC. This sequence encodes CASSLDGPSGEQYL.

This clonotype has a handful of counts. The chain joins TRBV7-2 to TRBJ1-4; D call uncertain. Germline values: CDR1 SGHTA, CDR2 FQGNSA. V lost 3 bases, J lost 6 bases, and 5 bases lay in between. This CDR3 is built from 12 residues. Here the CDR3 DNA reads TGTGCCAGCAGCTTCGACGATGAAAAACTGTTTTTT. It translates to CASSFDDEKLFF.

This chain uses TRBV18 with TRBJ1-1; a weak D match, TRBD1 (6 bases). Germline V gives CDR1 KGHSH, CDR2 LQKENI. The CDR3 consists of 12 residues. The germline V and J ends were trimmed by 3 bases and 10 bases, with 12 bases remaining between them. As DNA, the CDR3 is TGTGCCAGCTCACCCGGGGCCAGGGGAGCTTTCTTT. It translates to CASSPGARGAFF. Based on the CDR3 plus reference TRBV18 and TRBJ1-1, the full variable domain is NAGVMQNPRHLVRRRGQEARLRCSPMKGHSHVYWYRQLPEEGLKFMVYLQKENIIDESGMPKERFSAEFPKEGPSILRIQQVVRGDSAAYFCASSPGARGAFFGQGTRLTVV.

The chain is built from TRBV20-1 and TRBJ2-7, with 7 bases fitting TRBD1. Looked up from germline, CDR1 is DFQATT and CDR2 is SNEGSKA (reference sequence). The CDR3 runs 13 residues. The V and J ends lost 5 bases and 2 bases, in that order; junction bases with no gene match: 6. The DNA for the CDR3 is TGCAGTGCTCAGACAGGGCTAACCTACGAGCAGTACTTC. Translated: CSAQTGLTYEQYF.

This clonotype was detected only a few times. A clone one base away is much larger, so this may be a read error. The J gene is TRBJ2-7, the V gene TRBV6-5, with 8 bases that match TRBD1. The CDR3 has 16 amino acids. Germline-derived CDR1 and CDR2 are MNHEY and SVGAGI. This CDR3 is CASGYSGQDTTYEQYF. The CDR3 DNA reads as TGTGCCAGCGGTTACTCGGGACAGGATACGACCTACGAGCAGTACTTC.

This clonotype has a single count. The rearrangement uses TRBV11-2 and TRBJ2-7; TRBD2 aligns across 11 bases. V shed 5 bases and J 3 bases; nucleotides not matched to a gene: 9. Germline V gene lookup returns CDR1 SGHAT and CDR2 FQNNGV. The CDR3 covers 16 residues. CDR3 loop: CASSRRFGTSGYEQYF. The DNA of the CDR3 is TGTGCCAGCAGCCGCCGATTCGGGACTAGCGGCTACGAGCAGTACTTC.

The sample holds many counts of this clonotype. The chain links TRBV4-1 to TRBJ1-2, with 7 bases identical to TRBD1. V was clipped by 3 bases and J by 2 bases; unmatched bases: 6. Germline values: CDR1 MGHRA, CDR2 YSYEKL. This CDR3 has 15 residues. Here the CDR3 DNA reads TGCGCCAGCAGCCATCGGGACAGTCTCAACTATGGCTACACCTTC. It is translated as CASSHRDSLNYGYTF.

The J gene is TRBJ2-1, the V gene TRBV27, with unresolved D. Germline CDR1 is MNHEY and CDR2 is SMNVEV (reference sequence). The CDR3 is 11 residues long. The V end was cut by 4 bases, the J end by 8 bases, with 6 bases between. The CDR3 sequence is CASSYQYEQFF. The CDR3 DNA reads TGTGCCAGCAGTTACCAATATGAGCAGTTCTTC.

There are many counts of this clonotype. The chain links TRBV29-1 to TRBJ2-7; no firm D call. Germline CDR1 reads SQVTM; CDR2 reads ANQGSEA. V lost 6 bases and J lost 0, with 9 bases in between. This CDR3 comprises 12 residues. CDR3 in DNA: TGCAGCGTCCTCAGTTACTCCTACGAGCAGTACTTC. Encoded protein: CSVLSYSYEQYF.

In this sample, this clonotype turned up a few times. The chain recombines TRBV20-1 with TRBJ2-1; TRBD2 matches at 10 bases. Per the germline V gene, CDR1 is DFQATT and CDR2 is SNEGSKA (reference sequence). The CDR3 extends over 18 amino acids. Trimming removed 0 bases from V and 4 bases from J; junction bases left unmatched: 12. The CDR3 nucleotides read TGCAGTGCTAGAGACTTTAGACGGACTAGCGGACTTTACAATGAGCAGTTCTTC. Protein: CSARDFRRTSGLYNEQFF.

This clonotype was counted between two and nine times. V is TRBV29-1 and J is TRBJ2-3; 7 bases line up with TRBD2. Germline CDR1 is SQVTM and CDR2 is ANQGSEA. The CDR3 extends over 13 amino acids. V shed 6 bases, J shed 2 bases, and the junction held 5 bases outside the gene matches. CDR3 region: CSVTGTITDTQYF. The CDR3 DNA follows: TGCAGCGTCACCGGGACTATCACAGATACGCAGTATTTT.

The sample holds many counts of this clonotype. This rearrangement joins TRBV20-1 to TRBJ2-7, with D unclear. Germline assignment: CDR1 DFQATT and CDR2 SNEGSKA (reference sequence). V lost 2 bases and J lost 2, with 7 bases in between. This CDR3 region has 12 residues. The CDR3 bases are TGCAGTGCTAGACCTCGGACCTACGAGCAGTACTTC. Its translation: CSARPRTYEQYF.

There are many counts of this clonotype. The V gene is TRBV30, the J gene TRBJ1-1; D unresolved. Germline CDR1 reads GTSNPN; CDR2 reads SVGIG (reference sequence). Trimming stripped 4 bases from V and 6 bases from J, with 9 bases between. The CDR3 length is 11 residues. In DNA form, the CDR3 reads TGTGCCTGGACCGAGACCGCTGAAGCTTTCTTT. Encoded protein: CAWTETAEAFF.

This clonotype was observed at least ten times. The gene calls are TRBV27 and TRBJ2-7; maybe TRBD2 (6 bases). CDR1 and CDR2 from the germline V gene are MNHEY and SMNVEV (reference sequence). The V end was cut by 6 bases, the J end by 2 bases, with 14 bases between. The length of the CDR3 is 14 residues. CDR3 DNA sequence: TGTGCCAGCAGACGAGGGACTGGAGCCTACGAGCAGTACTTC. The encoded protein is CASRRGTGAYEQYF.

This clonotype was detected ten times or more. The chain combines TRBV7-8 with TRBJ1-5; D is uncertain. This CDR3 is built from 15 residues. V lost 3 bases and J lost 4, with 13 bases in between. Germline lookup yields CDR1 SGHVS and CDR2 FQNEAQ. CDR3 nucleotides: TGTGCCAGCAGCTTGGACGGGAACCCTAATCAGCCCCAGCATTTT. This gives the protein CASSLDGNPNQPQHF.

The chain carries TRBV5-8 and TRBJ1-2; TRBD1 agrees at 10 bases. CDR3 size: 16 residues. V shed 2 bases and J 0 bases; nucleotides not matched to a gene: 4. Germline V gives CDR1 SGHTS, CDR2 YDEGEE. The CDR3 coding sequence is TGTGCCAGCAGCTTTCCGGGACAGGGGACTAACTATGGCTACACCTTC. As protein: CASSFPGQGTNYGYTF.

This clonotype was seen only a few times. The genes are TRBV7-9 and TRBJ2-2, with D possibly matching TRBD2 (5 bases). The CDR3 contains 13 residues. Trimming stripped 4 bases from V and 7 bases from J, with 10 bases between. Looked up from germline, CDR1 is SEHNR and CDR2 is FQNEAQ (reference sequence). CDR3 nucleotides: TGTGCCAGCAGCTCAGAAGGGAGCGGGGAGCTGTTTTTT. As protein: CASSSEGSGELFF.

The CDR3 nucleotides are TGTGCCAGCAGCCAAGATGACGCTAGCGGGAAGTCGGCGGGGTCAGATACGCAGTATTTT. This translates into CASSQDDASGKSAGSDTQYF. V usage is TRBV4-2 and J usage is TRBJ2-3; TRBD2 matches at 9 bases. Unmatched junction bases numbered 17, after V lost 0 bases and J lost 4 bases. Germline V gene data show CDR1 as LGHNA and CDR2 as YNFKEQ. The CDR3 totals 20 residues.

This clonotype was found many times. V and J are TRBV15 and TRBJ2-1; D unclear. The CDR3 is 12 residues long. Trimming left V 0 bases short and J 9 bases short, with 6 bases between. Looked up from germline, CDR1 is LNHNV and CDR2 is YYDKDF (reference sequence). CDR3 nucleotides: TGTGCCACCAGCAGAGATCAATTTGAGCAGTTCTTC. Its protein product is CATSRDQFEQFF.

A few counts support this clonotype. CDR3 amino acids: CASTGFIGATNEKLFF. The DNA for the CDR3 is TGTGCCAGCACCGGGTTCATTGGGGCAACTAATGAAAAACTGTTTTTT. V gene TRBV28 combines with J gene TRBJ1-4; D not resolved. The CDR3 is 16 amino acids. Per the germline V gene, CDR1 is MDHEN and CDR2 is SYDVKM. V was cut by 7 bases and J by 0 bases, with 15 bases left in between.

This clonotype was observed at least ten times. The CDR3 DNA reads TGTGCCAGCAGTTTAAGGATAGCGGGAGAAGGGGATGAGCAGTTCTTC. This encodes CASSLRIAGEGDEQFF. V and J are TRBV28 and TRBJ2-1; 9 positions match TRBD2. CDR3 size: 16 residues. V lost 2 bases and J lost 8; bases outside the gene matches: 10. Germline CDR1 MDHEN, CDR2 SYDVKM.

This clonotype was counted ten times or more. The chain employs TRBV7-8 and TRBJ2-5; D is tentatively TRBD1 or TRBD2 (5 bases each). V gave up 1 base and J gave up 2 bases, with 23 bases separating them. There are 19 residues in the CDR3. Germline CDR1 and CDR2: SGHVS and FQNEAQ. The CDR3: CASSLVAVGFGGGQETQYF. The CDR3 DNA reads TGTGCCAGCAGCTTAGTGGCGGTAGGGTTCGGTGGGGGACAAGAGACCCAGTACTTC.

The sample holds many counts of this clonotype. CDR3 DNA: TGTGCCAGCAGTTATTTCGGACAGGGAAGCCAGCCCCAGCATTTT. This sequence encodes CASSYFGQGSQPQHF. This chain joins TRBV28 and TRBJ1-5; 8 nucleotides align to TRBD1. This CDR3 comprises 15 residues. The trim removed 4 bases at V and 7 bases at J, leaving 9 bases unmatched. CDR1 and CDR2 (germline): MDHEN, SYDVKM.

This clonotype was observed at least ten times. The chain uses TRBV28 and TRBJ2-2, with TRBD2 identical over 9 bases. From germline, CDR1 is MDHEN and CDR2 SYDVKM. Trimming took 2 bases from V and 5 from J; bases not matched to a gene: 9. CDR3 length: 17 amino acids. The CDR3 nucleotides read TGTGCCAGCAGTTTACTAGCGGGAATGGGTTTGACCGGGGAGCTGTTTTTT. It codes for CASSLLAGMGLTGELFF.

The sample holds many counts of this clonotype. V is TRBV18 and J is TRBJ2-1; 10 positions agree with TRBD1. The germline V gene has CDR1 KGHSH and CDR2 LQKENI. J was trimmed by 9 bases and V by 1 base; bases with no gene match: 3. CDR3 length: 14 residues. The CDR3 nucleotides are TGTGCCAGCTCACCACTGACAGGGGGCGGTGAGCAGTTCTTC. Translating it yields CASSPLTGGGEQFF.

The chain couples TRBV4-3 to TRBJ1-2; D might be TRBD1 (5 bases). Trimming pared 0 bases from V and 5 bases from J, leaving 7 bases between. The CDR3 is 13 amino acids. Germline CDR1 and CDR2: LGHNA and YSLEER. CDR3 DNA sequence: TGCGCCAGCAGCCAAGACGGGGGATATGGCTACACCTTC. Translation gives CASSQDGGYGYTF.

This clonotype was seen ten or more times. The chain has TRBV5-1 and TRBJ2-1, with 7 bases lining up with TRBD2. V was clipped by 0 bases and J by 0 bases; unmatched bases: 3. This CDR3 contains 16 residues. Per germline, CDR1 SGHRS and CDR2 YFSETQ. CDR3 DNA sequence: TGCGCCAGCAGCTTGGCGGTAGCGGGCTCCTACAATGAGCAGTTCTTC. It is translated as CASSLAVAGSYNEQFF.

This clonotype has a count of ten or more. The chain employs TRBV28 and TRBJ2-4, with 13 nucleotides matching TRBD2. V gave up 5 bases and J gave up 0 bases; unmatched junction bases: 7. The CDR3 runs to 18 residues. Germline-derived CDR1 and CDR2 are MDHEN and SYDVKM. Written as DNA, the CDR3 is TGTGCCAGCAGTCCTACTAGCGGGAGGGCCCTAGCCAAAAACATTCAGTACTTC. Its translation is CASSPTSGRALAKNIQYF.

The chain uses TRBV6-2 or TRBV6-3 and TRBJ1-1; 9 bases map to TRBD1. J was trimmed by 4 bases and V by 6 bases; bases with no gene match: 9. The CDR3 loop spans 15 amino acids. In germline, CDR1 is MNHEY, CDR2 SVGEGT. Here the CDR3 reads CASRWDRESGTEAFF. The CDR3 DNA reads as TGTGCCAGCAGGTGGGACAGGGAATCGGGCACTGAAGCTTTCTTT.